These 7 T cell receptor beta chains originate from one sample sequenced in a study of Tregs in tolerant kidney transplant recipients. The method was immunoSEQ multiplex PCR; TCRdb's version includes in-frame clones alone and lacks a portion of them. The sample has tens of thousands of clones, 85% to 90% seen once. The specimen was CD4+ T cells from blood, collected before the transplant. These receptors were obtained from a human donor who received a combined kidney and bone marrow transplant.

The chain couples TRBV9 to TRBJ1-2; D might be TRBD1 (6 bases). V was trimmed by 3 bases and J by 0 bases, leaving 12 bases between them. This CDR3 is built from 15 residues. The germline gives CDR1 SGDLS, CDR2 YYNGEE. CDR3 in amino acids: CASSGGGRANYGYTF. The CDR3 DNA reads TGTGCCAGCAGCGGGGGGGGCAGGGCTAACTATGGCTACACCTTC.

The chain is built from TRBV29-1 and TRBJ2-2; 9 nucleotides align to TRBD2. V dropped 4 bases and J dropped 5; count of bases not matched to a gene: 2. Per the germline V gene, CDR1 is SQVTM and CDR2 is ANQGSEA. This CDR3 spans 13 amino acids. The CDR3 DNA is TGCAGCGTTGGGACTAGCGAAACCGGGGAGCTGTTTTTT. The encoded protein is CSVGTSETGELFF.

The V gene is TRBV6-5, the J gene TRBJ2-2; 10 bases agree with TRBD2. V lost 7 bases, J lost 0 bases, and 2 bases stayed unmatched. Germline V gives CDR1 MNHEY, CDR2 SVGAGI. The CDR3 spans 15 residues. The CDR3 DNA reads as TGTGCCAGCACTAGCGGGGGACCGAACACCGGGGAGCTGTTTTTT. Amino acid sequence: CASTSGGPNTGELFF.

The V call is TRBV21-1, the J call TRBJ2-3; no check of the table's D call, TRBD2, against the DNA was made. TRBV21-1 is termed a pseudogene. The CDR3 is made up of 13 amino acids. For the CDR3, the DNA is TGTGCCAGCAGCAACTCACACGGGGATACGCAGTATTTT. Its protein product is CASSNSHGDTQYF.

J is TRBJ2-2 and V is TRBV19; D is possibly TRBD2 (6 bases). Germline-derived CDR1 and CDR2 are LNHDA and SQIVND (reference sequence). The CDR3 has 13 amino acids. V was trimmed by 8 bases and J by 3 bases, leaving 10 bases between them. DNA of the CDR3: TGTGCCAGTGGGGCGGGATACACCGGGGAGCTGTTTTTT. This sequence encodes CASGAGYTGELFF.

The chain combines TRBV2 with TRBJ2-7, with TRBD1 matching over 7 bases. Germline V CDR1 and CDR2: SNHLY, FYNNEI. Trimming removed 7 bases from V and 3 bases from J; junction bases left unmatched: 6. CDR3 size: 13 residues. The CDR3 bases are TGTGCCAGCAATCAGGACAGGAACTACGAGCAGTACTTC. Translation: CASNQDRNYEQYF.

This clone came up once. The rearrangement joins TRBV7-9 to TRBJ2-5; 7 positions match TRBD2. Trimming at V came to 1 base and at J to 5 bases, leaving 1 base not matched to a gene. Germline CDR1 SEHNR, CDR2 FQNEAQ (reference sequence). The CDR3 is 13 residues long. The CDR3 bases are TGTGCCAGCAGCTTAGTGGGGGGGGAGACCCAGTACTTC. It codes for CASSLVGGETQYF.